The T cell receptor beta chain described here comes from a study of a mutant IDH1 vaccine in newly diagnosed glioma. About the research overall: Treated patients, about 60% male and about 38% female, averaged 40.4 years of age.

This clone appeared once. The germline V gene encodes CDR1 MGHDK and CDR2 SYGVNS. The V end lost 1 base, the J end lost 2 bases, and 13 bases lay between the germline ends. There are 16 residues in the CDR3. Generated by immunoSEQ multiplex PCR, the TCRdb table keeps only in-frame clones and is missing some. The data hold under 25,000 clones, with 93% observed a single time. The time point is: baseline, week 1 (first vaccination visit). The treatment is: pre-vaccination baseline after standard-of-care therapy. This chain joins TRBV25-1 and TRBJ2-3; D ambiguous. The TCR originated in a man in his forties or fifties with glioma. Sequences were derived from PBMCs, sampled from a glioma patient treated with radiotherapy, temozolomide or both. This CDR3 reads CASSELSPGDTDTQYF. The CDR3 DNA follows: TGTGCCAGCAGTGAATTGAGCCCTGGGGACACAGATACGCAGTATTTT.